The clone carrying this T cell receptor beta chain was observed a few times. The V end lost 0 bases, the J end lost 4 bases, and 9 bases lay between the germline ends. Germline CDR1 MNHNY, CDR2 SVGAGI (reference sequence). The length of the CDR3 is 14 residues. These data belong to a study of blood T cell repertoires in COVID-19. Turning to the study itself: COVID-19 samples collected from the United States, Italy and Spain covered acute and convalescent phases. In each case, the material was cDNA or gDNA derived from T cells, B-cell-depleted T cells, or PBMCs.

Per the original methods: Amplification with reference gene primers provided the estimates of nucleated cell counts. Libraries were prepared by immunoSEQ multiplex PCR; TCRdb keeps only in-frame clonotypes and omits some of them. The V and J calls and clone size were taken over from that table, and D and trimming were inferred from the DNA. This table has over 70,000 clones, approximately 83% appearing once. This chain connects TRBV6-6 to TRBJ1-1; tentatively, D is TRBD1 (6 bases). Sequences were obtained from peripheral blood. The clonotype comes from a woman aged 60-75 years with acute or convalescent COVID-19. The CDR3: CASSYSQGSTEAFF. The CDR3, as DNA: TGTGCCAGCAGTTACTCTCAGGGGAGCACTGAAGCTTTCTTT.